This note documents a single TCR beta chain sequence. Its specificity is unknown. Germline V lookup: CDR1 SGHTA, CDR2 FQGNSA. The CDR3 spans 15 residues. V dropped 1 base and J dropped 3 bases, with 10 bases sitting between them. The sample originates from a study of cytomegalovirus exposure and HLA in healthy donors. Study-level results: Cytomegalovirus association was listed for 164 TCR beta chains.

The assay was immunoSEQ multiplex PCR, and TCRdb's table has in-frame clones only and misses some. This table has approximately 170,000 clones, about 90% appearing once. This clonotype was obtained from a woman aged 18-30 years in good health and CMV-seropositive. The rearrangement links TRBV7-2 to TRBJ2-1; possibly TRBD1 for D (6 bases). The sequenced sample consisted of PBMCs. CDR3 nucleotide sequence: TGTGCCAGCAGCTTAGGAGGGGGAGACTACAATGAGCAGTTCTTC. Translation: CASSLGGGDYNEQFF.